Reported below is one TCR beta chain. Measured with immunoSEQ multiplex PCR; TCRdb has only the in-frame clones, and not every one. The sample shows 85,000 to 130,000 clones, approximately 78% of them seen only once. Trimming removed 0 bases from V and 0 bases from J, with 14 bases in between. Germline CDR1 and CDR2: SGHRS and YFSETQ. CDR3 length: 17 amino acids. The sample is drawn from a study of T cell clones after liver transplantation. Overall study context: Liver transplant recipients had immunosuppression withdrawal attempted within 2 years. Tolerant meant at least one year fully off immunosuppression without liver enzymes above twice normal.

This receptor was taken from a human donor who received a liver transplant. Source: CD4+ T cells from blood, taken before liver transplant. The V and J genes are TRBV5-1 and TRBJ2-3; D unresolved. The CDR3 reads CASSLGAIALSTDTQYF. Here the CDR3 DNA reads TGCGCCAGCAGCTTGGGGGCTATAGCTCTTAGCACAGATACGCAGTATTTT.